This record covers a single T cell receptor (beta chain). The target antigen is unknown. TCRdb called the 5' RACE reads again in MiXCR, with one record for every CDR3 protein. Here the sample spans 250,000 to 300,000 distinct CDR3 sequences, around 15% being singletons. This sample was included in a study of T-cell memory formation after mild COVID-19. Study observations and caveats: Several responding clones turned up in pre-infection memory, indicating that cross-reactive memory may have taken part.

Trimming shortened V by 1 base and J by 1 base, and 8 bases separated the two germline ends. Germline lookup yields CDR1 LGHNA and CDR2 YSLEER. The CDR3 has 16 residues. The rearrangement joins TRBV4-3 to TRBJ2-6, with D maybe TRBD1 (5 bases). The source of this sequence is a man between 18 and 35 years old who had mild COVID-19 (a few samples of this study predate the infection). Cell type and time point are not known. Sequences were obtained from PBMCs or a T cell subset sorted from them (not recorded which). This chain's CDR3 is CASSQGYRSGANVLTF. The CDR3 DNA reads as TGCGCCAGCAGCCAAGGCTACAGGTCTGGGGCCAACGTCCTGACTTTC.